The sequence of this T cell receptor beta chain was determined in a study of blood T cells in healthy people across ages. Using a J-beta primer mix together with a sample-barcoded 5' primer, a second PCR was run for about 7 to 12 cycles. One entry per CDR3 protein, called by TCRdb with MiXCR from the 5' RACE reads. This table has some 690,000 distinct CDR3 sequences, 22% appearing once. The V and J ends lost 5 bases and 4 bases respectively, with 9 bases between them. Germline loops: CDR1 SGHDN, CDR2 FVKESK. This CDR3 region has 13 residues. The sequencing input was blood. The clonotype comes from a man aged 65-85 years in good health. V and J are TRBV14 and TRBJ2-1; D is uncertain. The CDR3 spells CASSRQIYNEQFF. The CDR3 DNA reads TGTGCCAGCAGCAGGCAGATTTACAATGAGCAGTTCTTC.